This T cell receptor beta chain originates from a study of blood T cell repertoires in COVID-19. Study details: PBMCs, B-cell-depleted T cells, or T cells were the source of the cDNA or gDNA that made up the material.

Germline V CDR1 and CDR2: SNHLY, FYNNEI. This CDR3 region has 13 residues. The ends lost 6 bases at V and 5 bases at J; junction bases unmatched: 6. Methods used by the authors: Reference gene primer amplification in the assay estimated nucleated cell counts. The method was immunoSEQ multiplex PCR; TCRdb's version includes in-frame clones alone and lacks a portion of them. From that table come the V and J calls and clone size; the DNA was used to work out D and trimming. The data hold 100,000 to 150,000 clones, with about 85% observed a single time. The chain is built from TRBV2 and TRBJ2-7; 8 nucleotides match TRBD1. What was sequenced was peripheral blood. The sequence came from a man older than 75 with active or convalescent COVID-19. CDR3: CASRTGGSNEQYF. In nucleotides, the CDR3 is TGTGCCAGCAGAACAGGGGGAAGTAACGAGCAGTACTTC.